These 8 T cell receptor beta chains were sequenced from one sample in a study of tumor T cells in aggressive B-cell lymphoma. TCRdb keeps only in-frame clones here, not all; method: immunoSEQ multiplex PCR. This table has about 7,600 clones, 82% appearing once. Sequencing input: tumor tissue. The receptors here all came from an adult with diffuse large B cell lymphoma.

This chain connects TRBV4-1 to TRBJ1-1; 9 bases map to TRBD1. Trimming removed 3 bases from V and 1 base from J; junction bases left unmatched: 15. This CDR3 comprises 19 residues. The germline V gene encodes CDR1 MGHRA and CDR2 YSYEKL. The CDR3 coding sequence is TGCGCCAGCAGCCATCTTCCGGGACAGGGTTTCGAATCGAACACTGAAGCTTTCTTT. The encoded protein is CASSHLPGQGFESNTEAFF.

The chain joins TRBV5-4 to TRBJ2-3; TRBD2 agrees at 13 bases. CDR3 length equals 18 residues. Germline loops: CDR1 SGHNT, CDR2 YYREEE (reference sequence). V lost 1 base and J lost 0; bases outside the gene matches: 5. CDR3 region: CASSLRLAGGLSTDTQYF. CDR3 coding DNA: TGTGCCAGCAGCTTGAGACTAGCGGGGGGTCTTAGCACAGATACGCAGTATTTT.

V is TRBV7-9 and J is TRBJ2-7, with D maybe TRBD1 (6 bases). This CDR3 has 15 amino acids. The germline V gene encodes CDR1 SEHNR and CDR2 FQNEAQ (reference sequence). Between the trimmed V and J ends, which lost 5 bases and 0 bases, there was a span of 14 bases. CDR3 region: CASSPDSSSSYEQYV. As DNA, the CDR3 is TGTGCCAGCAGCCCGGACAGTTCAAGCTCCTACGAGCAGTACGTC.

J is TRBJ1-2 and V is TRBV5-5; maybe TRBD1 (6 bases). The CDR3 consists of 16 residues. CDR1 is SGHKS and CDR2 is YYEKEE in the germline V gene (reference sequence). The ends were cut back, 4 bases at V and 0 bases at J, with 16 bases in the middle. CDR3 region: CASSPAQGLANYGYTF. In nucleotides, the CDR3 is TGTGCCAGCAGCCCTGCCCAGGGGCTAGCTAACTATGGCTACACCTTC.

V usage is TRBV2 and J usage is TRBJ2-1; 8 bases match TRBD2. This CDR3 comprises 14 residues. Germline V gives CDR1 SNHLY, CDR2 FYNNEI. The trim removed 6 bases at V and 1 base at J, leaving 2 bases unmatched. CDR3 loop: CASRVAGSYNEQFF. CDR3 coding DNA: TGTGCCAGCAGAGTAGCGGGGTCCTACAATGAGCAGTTCTTC.

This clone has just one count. The CDR3 region is CASSNGGQGPPEAFF. In DNA form, the CDR3 reads TGTGCCAGTAGTAACGGGGGACAGGGGCCTCCTGAAGCTTTCTTT. The chain joins TRBV19 to TRBJ1-1; TRBD1 matches 10 bases. Germline loops: CDR1 LNHDA, CDR2 SQIVND (reference sequence). This CDR3 is built from 15 residues. The junction had 8 bases not matched to a gene; V was cut back by 4 bases and J by 6 bases.

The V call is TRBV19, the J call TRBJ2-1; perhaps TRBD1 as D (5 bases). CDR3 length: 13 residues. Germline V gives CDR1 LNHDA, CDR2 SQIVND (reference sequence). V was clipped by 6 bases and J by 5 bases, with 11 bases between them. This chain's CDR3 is CASRSGSHNEQFF. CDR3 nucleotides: TGTGCCAGTAGGTCAGGGTCTCACAATGAGCAGTTCTTC.

CDR3 amino acids: CASSYGVAVSTDTQYF. CDR3 nucleotide sequence: TGTGCCAGCAGTTACGGGGTAGCGGTCAGCACAGATACGCAGTATTTT. This chain links TRBV6-5 with TRBJ2-3; D might be TRBD2 (6 bases). The germline V gene encodes CDR1 MNHEY and CDR2 SVGAGI. The CDR3 is 16 amino acids. Trimming left V 2 bases short and J 0 bases short, with 12 bases between.